The source of this T cell receptor (beta chain) is a study of blood T cell repertoires in COVID-19. Overall study: The study drew acute and convalescent COVID-19 samples from the United States, Italy and Spain.

Original methodology: Amplification from reference gene primers served as the basis for estimated nucleated cell counts. Clones were read by immunoSEQ multiplex PCR, and TCRdb kept only the in-frame ones, dropping some. V and J calls and clone size are copied from that table; D and trimming were computed from the DNA. The data hold a few hundred thousand clones, with around four fifths observed a single time. Trimming left V 4 bases short and J 1 base short, with 7 bases between. Germline V CDR1 and CDR2: MGHRA, YSYEKL. The CDR3 is made up of 14 amino acids. This sequence joins TRBV4-1 and TRBJ2-2; D is perhaps TRBD1 (6 bases). The sample consisted of peripheral blood. The origin of this receptor is a man aged 25 to 40 who had recovered from COVID-19. The CDR3 DNA sequence: TGCGCCAGCAGCCTGGGACAGAACACCGGGGAGCTGTTTTTT. Protein product: CASSLGQNTGELFF.